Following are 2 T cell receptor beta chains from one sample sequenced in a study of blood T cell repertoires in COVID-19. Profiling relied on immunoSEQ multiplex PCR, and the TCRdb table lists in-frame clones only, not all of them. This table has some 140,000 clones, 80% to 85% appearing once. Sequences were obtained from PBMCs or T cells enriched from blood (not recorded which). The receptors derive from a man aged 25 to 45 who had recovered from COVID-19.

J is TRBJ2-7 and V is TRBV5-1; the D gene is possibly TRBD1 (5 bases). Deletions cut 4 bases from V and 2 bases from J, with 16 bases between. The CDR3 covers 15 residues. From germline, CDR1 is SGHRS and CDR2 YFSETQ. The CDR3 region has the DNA TGCGCCAGCAGCCGCGCAGGGTCTGGGGCCTACGAGCAGTACTTC. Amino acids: CASSRAGSGAYEQYF. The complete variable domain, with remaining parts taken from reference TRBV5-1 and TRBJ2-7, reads KAGVTQTPRYLIKTRGQQVTLSCSPISGHRSVSWYQQTPGQGLQFLFEYFSETQRNKGNFPGRFSGRQFSNSRSEMNVSTLELGDSALYLCASSRAGSGAYEQYFGPGTRLTVT.

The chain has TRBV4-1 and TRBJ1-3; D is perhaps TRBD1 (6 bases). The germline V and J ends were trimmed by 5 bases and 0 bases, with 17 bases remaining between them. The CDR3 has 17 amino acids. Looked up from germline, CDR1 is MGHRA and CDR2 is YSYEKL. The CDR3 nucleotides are TGCGCCAGCAGCAAGTCCCCCGGACAGTACTCTGGAAACACCATATATTTT. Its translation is CASSKSPGQYSGNTIYF.